The clone carrying this T cell receptor beta chain was counted only a few times. PCR amplification relied on 60 Vbeta primers (plus 13 Jbeta primers). TCRdb's copy holds only in-frame clones and misses some; the assay was immunoSEQ multiplex PCR. The data hold 150,000 to 200,000 clones, with less than 85% observed a single time. This sample is part of a study of cytomegalovirus exposure and HLA in healthy donors. Material: PBMCs. This TCR was sampled from a man younger than 35 in good health and CMV-seronegative.

The CDR3 loop reads CASSPGPSGWSSQYF. CDR3 DNA: TGCGCCAGCAGCCCCGGACCGAGCGGGTGGTCGTCGCAGTACTTC. The chain combines TRBV4-1 with TRBJ2-7; D perhaps matches TRBD2 (6 bases). Germline V gene lookup returns CDR1 MGHRA and CDR2 YSYEKL. Between the trimmed V and J ends, which lost 4 bases and 9 bases, there was a span of 22 bases. This CDR3 has 15 residues.